This TCR beta chain was observed in a study of T cells after posttransplantation cyclophosphamide. Cyclophosphamide on days +3 and +4 followed busulfan-fludarabine conditioning and a marrow graft. The CDR3 spans 10 residues. The V and J ends lost 7 bases and 7 bases respectively, with 5 bases between them. The germline V gene encodes CDR1 MGHDK and CDR2 SYGVNS. Only in-frame clones appear in the TCRdb table, and some are missing; sequencing was by immunoSEQ multiplex PCR. Altogether about 22,000 clones are present, 86% being singletons, with the ten largest covering 12%. Comments on this clone: The antigen remains undetermined.

The study's findings and limits: TRB clonality was highly associated with recipient CMV seropositivity and reactivation. Skin or GI-infiltrating T cells shared few TRB sequences with blood.

The sample here was PBMCs, taken after allogeneic stem cell transplant with posttransplant cyclophosphamide. V usage is TRBV25-1 and J usage is TRBJ2-1; D may be TRBD1 (5 bases). The TCR comes from a female patient younger than 45 who received an allogeneic stem cell transplant from an unrelated donor, was CMV-positive, and had no GVHD. The T cells may come from the graft donor. In nucleotides, the CDR3 is TGTGCCAGCAAGGGGAATGAGCAGTTCTTC. Protein: CASKGNEQFF.